The 23 T cell receptor beta chains given below trace back to one sample, sequenced in a study of shared clonotypes between healthy human individuals. Repertoires were generated with immunoSEQ multiplex PCR, while TCRdb's copy carries only in-frame clones and drops some. The profile shows about 2 million clones, 85% to 95% of them singletons. What was sequenced was naive CD4+ T cells sorted from blood. The subset: CD45RA+ positively selected. These receptors were obtained from a man aged 18 to 29 in good health.

This sequence joins TRBV28 and TRBJ2-3; 9 bases line up with TRBD2. After removal of 7 bases from V and 2 bases from J, the junction contained 7 bases not matched to a gene. The CDR3 runs to 15 residues. Per the germline V gene, CDR1 is MDHEN and CDR2 is SYDVKM. CDR3 protein: CASTSSGGITDTQYF. CDR3 nucleotide sequence: TGTGCCAGCACTTCGAGCGGGGGGATCACAGATACGCAGTATTTT. The full variable domain, its missing parts supplied by reference TRBV28 and TRBJ2-3, is DVKVTQSSRYLVKRTGEKVFLECVQDMDHENMFWYRQDPGLGLRLIYFSYDVKMKEKGDIPEGYSVSREKKERFSLILESASTNQTSMYLCASTSSGGITDTQYFGPGTRLTVL.

The CDR3 DNA reads TGTGCCAGCAGCCCCGGGACTAGCAATCATGAGCAGTTCTTC. Translating gives CASSPGTSNHEQFF. The chain joins TRBV9 to TRBJ2-1; TRBD2 aligns across 9 bases. The CDR3 covers 14 residues. The germline V gene encodes CDR1 SGDLS and CDR2 YYNGEE. Losses at the gene ends were 4 bases for V and 8 bases for J; bases not matched to a gene: 7.

The chain couples TRBV18 to TRBJ2-2, with 7 bases aligning to TRBD1. The germline V gene encodes CDR1 KGHSH and CDR2 LQKENI. J gave up 3 bases and V 5 bases, and 3 bases lay outside the gene matches. This CDR3 spans 14 amino acids. The CDR3: CASSIGTDTGELFF. The CDR3 DNA follows: TGTGCCAGCTCAATAGGGACAGACACCGGGGAGCTGTTTTTT.

This clone appeared once. This sequence joins TRBV5-1 and TRBJ2-7; possibly TRBD1 or TRBD2 for D (5 bases each). CDR3 size: 14 residues. Trimming pared 4 bases from V and 1 base from J, leaving 12 bases between. Germline CDR1 is SGHRS and CDR2 is YFSETQ. The CDR3 loop reads CASSQGTDSYEQYF. DNA of the CDR3: TGCGCCAGCAGCCAAGGGACCGATTCCTACGAGCAGTACTTC.

V is TRBV28 and J is TRBJ1-5; perhaps TRBD1 as D (5 bases). The CDR3 has 14 amino acids. V shed 2 bases and J shed 10 bases, with 15 bases lying between them. Per germline, CDR1 MDHEN and CDR2 SYDVKM. The CDR3: CASSLGGHLGPQHF. The CDR3 coding sequence is TGTGCCAGCAGTTTAGGGGGTCACCTTGGACCCCAGCATTTT.

This clone showed up just once. The chain carries TRBV7-9 and TRBJ2-1, with D perhaps matching TRBD1 or TRBD2 (5 bases each). There are 16 residues in the CDR3. CDR1 is SEHNR and CDR2 is FQNEAQ in the germline V gene (reference sequence). With 5 bases removed from V and 4 bases from J, the gap between germline ends came to 18 bases. CDR3 sequence (DNA): TGTGCCAGCAGCCTCCTCGCGAGGGACGAATACAATGAGCAGTTCTTC. It encodes CASSLLARDEYNEQFF.

CDR3 protein: CASSLLGGAGGSETQYF. Here the CDR3 DNA reads TGTGCCAGCAGCCTCCTGGGGGGCGCGGGGGGTTCGGAGACCCAGTACTTC. V usage is TRBV7-2 and J usage is TRBJ2-5; TRBD2 aligns across 8 bases. CDR3 size: 17 residues. Germline V gene data show CDR1 as SGHTA and CDR2 as FQGNSA. V lost 5 bases, J lost 5 bases, and 16 bases stayed unmatched.

This chain uses TRBV6-1 with TRBJ2-7; 9 bases are shared with TRBD1. The CDR3 consists of 15 residues. Germline V CDR1 and CDR2: MNHNS, SASEGT. V shed 4 bases, J shed 3 bases, and the junction held 7 bases outside the gene matches. This CDR3 reads CASSVGQGWFYEQYF. The CDR3 region has the DNA TGTGCCAGCAGTGTAGGACAGGGGTGGTTCTACGAGCAGTACTTC.

The rearrangement joins TRBV28 to TRBJ2-5; 9 nucleotides match TRBD1. Germline trimming cut 6 bases from V and 1 base from J; bases unmatched to any gene: 6. The CDR3 length is 15 residues. Germline values: CDR1 MDHEN, CDR2 SYDVKM. The CDR3 region has the DNA TGTGCCAGCAGCTTACAGGGGGCGGGCCAAGAGACCCAGTACTTC. Residues: CASSLQGAGQETQYF.

This chain joins TRBV7-2 and TRBJ2-7; D gene uncertain. The CDR3 consists of 14 residues. V was pared by 2 bases and J by 3 bases, with 11 bases between. Germline CDR1 and CDR2: SGHTA and FQGNSA. CDR3 bases: TGTGCCAGCAGCTTACAAGTAGGGAACTACGAGCAGTACTTC. It codes for CASSLQVGNYEQYF.

The chain couples TRBV20-1 to TRBJ1-4; 8 bases are shared with TRBD1. V lost 5 bases and J lost 16; bases outside the gene matches: 6. There are 10 residues in the CDR3. Germline V gene lookup returns CDR1 DFQATT and CDR2 SNEGSKA (reference sequence). The CDR3 coding sequence is TGCAGTGCTTTGGGACAGGCCTCGTTTTTT. This gives the protein CSALGQASFF.

The chain links TRBV9 to TRBJ2-3; TRBD2 aligns across 15 bases. The CDR3 has 20 residues. V lost 3 bases, J lost 0 bases, and 11 bases stayed unmatched. Germline assignment: CDR1 SGDLS and CDR2 YYNGEE. The CDR3 sequence is CASSAWTSGRAPLSTDTQYF. The CDR3 coding sequence is TGTGCCAGCAGCGCCTGGACTAGCGGGAGGGCACCCCTTAGCACAGATACGCAGTATTTT.

The rearrangement links TRBV5-1 to TRBJ2-7; D gene unclear. Germline CDR1 reads SGHRS; CDR2 reads YFSETQ. V lost 0 bases to trimming and J lost 4 bases, with 8 bases between them. The CDR3 runs to 13 residues. This CDR3 reads CASSLAVAYEQYF. DNA for the CDR3: TGCGCCAGCAGCTTGGCCGTAGCTTACGAGCAGTACTTC. Drawing the rest from reference TRBV5-1 and TRBJ2-7, the complete variable domain is KAGVTQTPRYLIKTRGQQVTLSCSPISGHRSVSWYQQTPGQGLQFLFEYFSETQRNKGNFPGRFSGRQFSNSRSEMNVSTLELGDSALYLCASSLAVAYEQYFGPGTRLTVT.

In DNA, the CDR3 is TGTGCCAGCACCCCACGGGAGGGGAGCTCCTACGAGCAGTACTTC. This sequence encodes CASTPREGSSYEQYF. This chain connects TRBV5-4 to TRBJ2-7; 8 bases fit TRBD2. With V trimmed by 6 bases and J by 0 bases, 8 bases remained unmatched. The germline V gene encodes CDR1 SGHNT and CDR2 YYREEE (reference sequence). The CDR3 extends over 15 amino acids.

The V and J genes are TRBV11-2 and TRBJ2-7; the match to TRBD1 covers 8 bases. Trimming cost V 4 bases and J 5 bases; bases outside gene matches: 16. Germline V gene lookup returns CDR1 SGHAT and CDR2 FQNNGV. This CDR3 comprises 17 residues. DNA for the CDR3: TGTGCCAGCAGCTCCCCCAAGGCCTTCAGGGGGCGCAACGAGCAGTACTTC. This encodes CASSSPKAFRGRNEQYF. The full variable domain, with the rest looked up from reference TRBV11-2 and TRBJ2-7, is EAGVAQSPRYKIIEKRQSVAFWCNPISGHATLYWYQQILGQGPKLLIQFQNNGVVDDSQLPKDRFSAERLKGVDSTLKIQPAKLEDSAVYLCASSSPKAFRGRNEQYFGPGTRLTVT.

The J gene is TRBJ2-7, the V gene TRBV5-4, with 7 bases lining up with TRBD2. The trim removed 4 bases at V and 3 bases at J, leaving 4 bases unmatched. Germline values: CDR1 SGHNT, CDR2 YYREEE (reference sequence). CDR3 length equals 13 residues. The CDR3 here is CASSKREGYEQYF. The CDR3 DNA sequence: TGTGCCAGCAGCAAGCGGGAAGGCTACGAGCAGTACTTC. The full variable domain, completed using reference TRBV5-4 and TRBJ2-7, is ETGVTQSPTHLIKTRGQQVTLRCSSQSGHNTVSWYQQALGQGPQFIFQYYREEENGRGNFPPRFSGLQFPNYSSELNVNALELDDSALYLCASSKREGYEQYFGPGTRLTVT.

The CDR3 sequence is CASSRDRGNTEAFF. The DNA of the CDR3 is TGCGCCAGCAGCCGGGACAGGGGAAACACTGAAGCTTTCTTT. The chain recombines TRBV5-1 with TRBJ1-1, with TRBD1 matching over 10 bases. This CDR3 contains 14 residues. The germline CDR1 and CDR2 sequences are SGHRS and YFSETQ. V shed 4 bases, J shed 2 bases, and the junction held 2 bases outside the gene matches.

V and J are TRBV6-1 and TRBJ1-5; no reliable D call. V gave up 3 bases and J gave up 0 bases, with 9 bases separating them. CDR3 length: 15 amino acids. The V gene's germline CDR1 is MNHNS and CDR2 SASEGT. The CDR3 sequence is CASSDTGYSNQPQHF. The CDR3 nucleotides are TGTGCCAGCAGTGATACCGGGTATAGCAATCAGCCCCAGCATTTT.

J is TRBJ2-7 and V is TRBV7-9, with 10 bases identical to TRBD2. With 1 base clipped from V and 2 bases from J, the junction kept 11 bases outside the gene matches. Germline assignment: CDR1 SEHNR and CDR2 FQNEAQ (reference sequence). The CDR3 spans 18 residues. The CDR3: CASSLVFHRTSGPYEQYF. Here the CDR3 DNA reads TGTGCCAGCAGCTTAGTTTTCCACCGGACTAGCGGACCCTACGAGCAGTACTTC.

Concerning this clone: Other DNA sequences of this sample code for an identical CDR3. The DNA of the CDR3 is TGCGCCAGCAGCTTGCAGGGGGTGGGCTATGGCTACACCTTC. The encoded protein is CASSLQGVGYGYTF. The chain carries TRBV5-1 and TRBJ1-2, with 7 bases matching TRBD1. Trimming removed 1 base from V and 4 bases from J; junction bases left unmatched: 4. Germline-derived CDR1 and CDR2 are SGHRS and YFSETQ. The length of the CDR3 is 14 residues.

V is TRBV10-3 and J is TRBJ2-5, with a possible D match to TRBD1 (6 bases). Germline CDR1 reads ENHRY; CDR2 reads SYGVKD. V was trimmed by 11 bases and J by 5 bases, leaving 21 bases between them. The length of the CDR3 is 14 residues. CDR3 amino acids: CAATSRGQGETQYF. The CDR3 coding sequence is TGTGCCGCCACTTCTAGGGGCCAGGGGGAGACCCAGTACTTC.

With regard to this clone: This same CDR3 is encoded by further DNA sequences in the sample. V is TRBV7-2 and J is TRBJ2-3; D is undetermined. The CDR3 has 13 amino acids. Germline-derived CDR1 and CDR2 are SGHTA and FQGNSA. V shed 9 bases and J shed 1 base, with 11 bases lying between them. CDR3 DNA: TGTGCCAGTAGTCGGCCGGGCACAGATACGCAGTATTTT. Translated: CASSRPGTDTQYF.

This clone was picked up one time. This specimen includes other DNA sequences encoding the same CDR3. The V and J genes are TRBV18 and TRBJ1-2; 11 bases are shared with TRBD1. The CDR3 is 14 residues long. Germline CDR1 reads KGHSH; CDR2 reads LQKENI. Trimming removed 4 bases from V and 3 bases from J; junction bases left unmatched: 1. The CDR3 bases are TGTGCCAGCTCACTGGGACAGGGGGACTATGGCTACACCTTC. It yields the protein CASSLGQGDYGYTF.